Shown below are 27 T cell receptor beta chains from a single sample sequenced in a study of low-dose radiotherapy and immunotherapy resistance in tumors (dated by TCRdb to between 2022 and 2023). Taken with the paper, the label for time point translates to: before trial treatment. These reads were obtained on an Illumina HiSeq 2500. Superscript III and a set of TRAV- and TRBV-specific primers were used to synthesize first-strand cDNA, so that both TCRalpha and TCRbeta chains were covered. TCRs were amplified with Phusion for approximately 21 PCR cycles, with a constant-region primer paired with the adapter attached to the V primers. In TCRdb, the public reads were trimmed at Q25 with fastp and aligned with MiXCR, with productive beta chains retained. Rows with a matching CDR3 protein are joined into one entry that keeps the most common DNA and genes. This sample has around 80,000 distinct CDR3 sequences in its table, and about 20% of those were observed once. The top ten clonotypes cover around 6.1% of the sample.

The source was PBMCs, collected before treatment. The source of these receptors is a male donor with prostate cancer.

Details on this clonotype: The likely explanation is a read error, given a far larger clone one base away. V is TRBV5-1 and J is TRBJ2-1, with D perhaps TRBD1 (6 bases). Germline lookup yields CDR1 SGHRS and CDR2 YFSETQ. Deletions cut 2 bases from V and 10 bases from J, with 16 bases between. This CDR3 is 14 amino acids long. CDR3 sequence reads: CASSFIQGSDEQFF. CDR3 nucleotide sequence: TGCGCCAGCAGCTTCATACAGGGTTCCGACGAGCAGTTCTTC.

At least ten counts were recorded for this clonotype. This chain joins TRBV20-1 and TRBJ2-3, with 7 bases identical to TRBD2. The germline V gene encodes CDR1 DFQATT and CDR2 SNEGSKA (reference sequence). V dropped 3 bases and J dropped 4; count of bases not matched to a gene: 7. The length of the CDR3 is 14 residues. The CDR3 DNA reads TGCAGTGCTAGTTTCTCGACTAGCCCAGATACGCAGTATTTT. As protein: CSASFSTSPDTQYF.

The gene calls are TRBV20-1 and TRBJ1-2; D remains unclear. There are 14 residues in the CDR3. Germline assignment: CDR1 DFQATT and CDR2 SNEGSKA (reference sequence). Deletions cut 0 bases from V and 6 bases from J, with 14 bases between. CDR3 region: CSARDPSGYHGYTF. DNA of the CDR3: TGCAGTGCTAGAGACCCCTCAGGATATCATGGCTACACCTTC.

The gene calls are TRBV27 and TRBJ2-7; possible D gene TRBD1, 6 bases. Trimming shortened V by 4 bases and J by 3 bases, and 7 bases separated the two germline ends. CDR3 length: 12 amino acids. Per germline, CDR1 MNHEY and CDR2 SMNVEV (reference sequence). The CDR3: CASSSQGYEQYF. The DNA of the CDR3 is TGTGCCAGCAGTTCACAGGGCTACGAGCAGTACTTC.

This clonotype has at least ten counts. CDR3 sequence (DNA): TGTGCCAGTAGTACCGCCCGAAGCTCCTACAATGAGCAGTTCTTC. Translating it yields CASSTARSSYNEQFF. This chain joins TRBV19 and TRBJ2-1; D gene ambiguous. This CDR3 is 15 amino acids long. The V gene lost 4 bases and the J gene lost 0 bases, with 10 bases spanning the gap. CDR1 is LNHDA and CDR2 is SQIVND in the germline V gene (reference sequence).

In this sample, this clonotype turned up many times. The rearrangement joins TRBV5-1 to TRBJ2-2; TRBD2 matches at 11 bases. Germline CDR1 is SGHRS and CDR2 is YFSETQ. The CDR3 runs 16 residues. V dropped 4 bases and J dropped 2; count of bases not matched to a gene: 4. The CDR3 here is CASSEGTSGNTGELFF. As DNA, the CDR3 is TGCGCCAGCAGCGAAGGGACTAGCGGTAACACCGGGGAGCTGTTTTTT.

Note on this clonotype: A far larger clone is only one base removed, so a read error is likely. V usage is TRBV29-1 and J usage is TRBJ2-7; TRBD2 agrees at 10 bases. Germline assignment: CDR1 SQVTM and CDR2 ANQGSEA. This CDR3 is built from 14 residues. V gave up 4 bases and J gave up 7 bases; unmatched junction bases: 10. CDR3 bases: TGCAGCGTTGGGGGTAATAGCGGGAGGTTAGAGCAGTACTTC. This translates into CSVGGNSGRLEQYF.

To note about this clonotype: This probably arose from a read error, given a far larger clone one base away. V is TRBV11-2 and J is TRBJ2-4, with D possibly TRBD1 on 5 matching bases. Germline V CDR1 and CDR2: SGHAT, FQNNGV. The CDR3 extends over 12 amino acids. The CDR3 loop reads CASSSNRGSHIF. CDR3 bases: TGTGCCAGCAGCTCAAATAGGGGATCTCACATCTTC.

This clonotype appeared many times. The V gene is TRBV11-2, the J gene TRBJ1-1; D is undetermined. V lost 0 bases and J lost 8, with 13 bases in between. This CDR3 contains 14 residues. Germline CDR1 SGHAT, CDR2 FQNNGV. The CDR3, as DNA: TGTGCCAGCAGCTTAGATAAGGTGGATATAGAAGCTTTCTTT. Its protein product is CASSLDKVDIEAFF.

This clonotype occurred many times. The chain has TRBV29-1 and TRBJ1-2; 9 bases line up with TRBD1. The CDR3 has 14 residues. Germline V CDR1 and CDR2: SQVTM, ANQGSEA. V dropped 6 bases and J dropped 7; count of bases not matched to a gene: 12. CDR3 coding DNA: TGCAGCGTGGAACCGACAGGGGGGCTCGGTGGCTACACCTTC. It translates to CSVEPTGGLGGYTF.

The CDR3 loop is CASSILRSRTGGVYEQYF. The DNA of the CDR3 is TGTGCCAGCAGCATACTCCGTTCGCGGACAGGGGGCGTATACGAGCAGTACTTC. This chain links TRBV7-2 with TRBJ2-7; TRBD1 matches 11 bases. Germline lookup yields CDR1 SGHTA and CDR2 FQGNSA. V was clipped by 5 bases and J by 4 bases; unmatched bases: 16. This CDR3 comprises 18 residues.

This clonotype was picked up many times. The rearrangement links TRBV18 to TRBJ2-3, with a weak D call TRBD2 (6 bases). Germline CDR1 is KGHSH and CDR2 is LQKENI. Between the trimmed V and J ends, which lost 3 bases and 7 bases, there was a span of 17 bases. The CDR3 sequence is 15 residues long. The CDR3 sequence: CASSPPNRDLNTQYF. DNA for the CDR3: TGTGCCAGCTCACCCCCCAACCGGGACTTGAATACGCAGTATTTT.

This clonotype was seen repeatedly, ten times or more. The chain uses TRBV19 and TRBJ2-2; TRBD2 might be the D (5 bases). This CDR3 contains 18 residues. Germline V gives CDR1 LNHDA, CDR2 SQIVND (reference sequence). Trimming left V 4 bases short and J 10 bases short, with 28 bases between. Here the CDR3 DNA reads TGTGCCAGTAGTACGTATACTAGTTTGAAGAGGGCGTCCGAGGAGCTGTTTTTT. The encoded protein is CASSTYTSLKRASEELFF.

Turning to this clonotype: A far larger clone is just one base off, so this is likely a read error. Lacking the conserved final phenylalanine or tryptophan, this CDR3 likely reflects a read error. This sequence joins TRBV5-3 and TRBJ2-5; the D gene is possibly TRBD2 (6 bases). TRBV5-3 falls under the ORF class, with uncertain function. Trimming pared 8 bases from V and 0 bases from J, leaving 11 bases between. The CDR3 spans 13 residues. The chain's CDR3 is CASSRDYQETQYL. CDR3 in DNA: TGTGCCAGCAGCCGGGACTACCAAGAGACCCAGTACTTA.

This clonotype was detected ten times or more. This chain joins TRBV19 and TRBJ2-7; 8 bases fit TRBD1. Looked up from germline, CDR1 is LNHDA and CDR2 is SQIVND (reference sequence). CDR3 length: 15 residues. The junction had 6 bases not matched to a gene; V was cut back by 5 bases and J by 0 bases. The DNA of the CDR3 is TGTGCCAGTAGTGACCAGGGGGCGATCTCCTACGAGCAGTACTTC. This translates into CASSDQGAISYEQYF. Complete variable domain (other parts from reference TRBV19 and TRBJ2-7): DGGITQSPKYLFRKEGQNVTLSCEQNLNHDAMYWYRQDPGQGLRLIYYSQIVNDFQKGDIAEGYSVSREKKESFPLTVTSAQKNPTAFYLCASSDQGAISYEQYFGPGTRLTVT.

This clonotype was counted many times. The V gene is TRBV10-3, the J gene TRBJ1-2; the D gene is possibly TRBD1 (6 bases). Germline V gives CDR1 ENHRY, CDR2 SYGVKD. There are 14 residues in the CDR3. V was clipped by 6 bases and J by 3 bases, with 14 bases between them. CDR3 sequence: CAIRNGGAHYGYTF. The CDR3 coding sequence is TGTGCCATCAGAAACGGGGGCGCCCACTATGGCTACACCTTC.

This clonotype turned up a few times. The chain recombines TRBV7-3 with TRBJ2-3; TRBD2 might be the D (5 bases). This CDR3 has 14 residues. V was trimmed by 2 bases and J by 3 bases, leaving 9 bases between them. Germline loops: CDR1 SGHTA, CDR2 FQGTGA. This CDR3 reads CASSLVGGTDTQYF. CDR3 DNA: TGTGCCAGCAGCTTAGTTGGCGGGACAGATACGCAGTATTTT.

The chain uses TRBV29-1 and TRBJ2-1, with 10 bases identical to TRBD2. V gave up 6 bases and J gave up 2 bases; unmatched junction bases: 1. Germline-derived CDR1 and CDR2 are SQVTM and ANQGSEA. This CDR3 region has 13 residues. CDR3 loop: CSVTSGAYNEQFF. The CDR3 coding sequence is TGCAGCGTCACTAGCGGGGCCTACAATGAGCAGTTCTTC.

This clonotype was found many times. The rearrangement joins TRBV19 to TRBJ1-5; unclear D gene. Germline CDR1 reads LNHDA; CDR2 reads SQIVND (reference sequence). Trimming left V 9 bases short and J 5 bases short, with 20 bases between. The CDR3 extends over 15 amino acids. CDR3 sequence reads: CASLDSGDRDQPQHF. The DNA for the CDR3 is TGTGCCAGCCTAGATTCTGGGGATCGTGATCAGCCCCAGCATTTT.

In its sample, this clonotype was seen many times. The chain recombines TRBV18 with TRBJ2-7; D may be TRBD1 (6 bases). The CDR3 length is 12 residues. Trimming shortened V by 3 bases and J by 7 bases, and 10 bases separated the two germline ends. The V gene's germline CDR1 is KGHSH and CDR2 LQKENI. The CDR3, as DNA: TGTGCCAGCTCACCGGCAGGGGTGGAGCAGTACTTC. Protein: CASSPAGVEQYF.

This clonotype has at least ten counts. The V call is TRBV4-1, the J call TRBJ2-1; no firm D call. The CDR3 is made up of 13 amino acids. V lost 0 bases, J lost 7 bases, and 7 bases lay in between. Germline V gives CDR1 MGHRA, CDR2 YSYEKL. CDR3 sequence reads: CASSQEIMNEQFF. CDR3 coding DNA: TGCGCCAGCAGCCAAGAAATCATGAATGAGCAGTTCTTC.

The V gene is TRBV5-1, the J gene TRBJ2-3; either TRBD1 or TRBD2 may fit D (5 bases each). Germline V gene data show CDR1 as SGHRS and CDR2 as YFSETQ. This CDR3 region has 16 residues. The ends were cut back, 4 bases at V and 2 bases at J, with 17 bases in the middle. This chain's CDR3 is CASSRGAASATDTQYF. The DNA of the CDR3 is TGCGCCAGCAGCAGGGGAGCTGCATCGGCCACAGATACGCAGTATTTT.

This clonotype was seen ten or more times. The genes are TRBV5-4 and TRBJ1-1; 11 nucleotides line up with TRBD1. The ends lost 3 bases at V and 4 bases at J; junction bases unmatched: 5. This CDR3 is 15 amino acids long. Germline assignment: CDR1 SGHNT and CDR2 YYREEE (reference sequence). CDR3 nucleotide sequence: TGTGCCAGCAGCTGGCGGACAGGGGGCGTCACTGAAGCTTTCTTT. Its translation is CASSWRTGGVTEAFF.

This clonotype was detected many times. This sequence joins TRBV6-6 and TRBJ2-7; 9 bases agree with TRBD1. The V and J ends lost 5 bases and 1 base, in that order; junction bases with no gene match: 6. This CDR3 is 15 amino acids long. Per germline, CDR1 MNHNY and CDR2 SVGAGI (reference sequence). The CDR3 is CASSRTGDSSYEQYF. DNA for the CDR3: TGTGCCAGCAGTAGGACAGGGGATTCGTCCTACGAGCAGTACTTC.

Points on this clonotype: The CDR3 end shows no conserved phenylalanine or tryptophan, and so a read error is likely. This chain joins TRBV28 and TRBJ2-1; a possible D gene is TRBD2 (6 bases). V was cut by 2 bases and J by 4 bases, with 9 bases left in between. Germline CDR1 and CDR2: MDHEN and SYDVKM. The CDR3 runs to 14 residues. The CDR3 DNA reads TGTGCCAGCAGTTTAGGGGGGAGTTACAATGAGCAGTTCTAC. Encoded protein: CASSLGGSYNEQFY.

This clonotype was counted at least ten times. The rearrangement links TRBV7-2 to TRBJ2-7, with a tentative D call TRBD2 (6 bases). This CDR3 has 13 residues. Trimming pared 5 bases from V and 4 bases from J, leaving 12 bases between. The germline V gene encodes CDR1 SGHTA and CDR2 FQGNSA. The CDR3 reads CASSNHGGYEQYF. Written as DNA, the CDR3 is TGTGCCAGCAGCAACCATGGGGGGTACGAGCAGTACTTC. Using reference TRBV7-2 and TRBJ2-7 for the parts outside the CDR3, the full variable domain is GAGVSQSPSNKVTEKGKDVELRCDPISGHTALYWYRQSLGQGLEFLIYFQGNSAPDKSGLPSDRFSAERTGGSVSTLTIQRTQQEDSAVYLCASSNHGGYEQYFGPGTRLTVT.

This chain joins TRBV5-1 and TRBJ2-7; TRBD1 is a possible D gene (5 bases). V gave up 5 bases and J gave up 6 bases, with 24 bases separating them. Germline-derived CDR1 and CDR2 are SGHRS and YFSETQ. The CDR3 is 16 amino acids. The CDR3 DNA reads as TGCGCCAGCAGGCGGCAACCAACAGGAGCCCCGGCCGAGCAGTACTTC. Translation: CASRRQPTGAPAEQYF.